The clone carrying this TCR beta chain was seen more than once but under ten times. What it binds is unknown. The immunoSEQ assay was v3.0, run at survey level. The table came from immunoSEQ multiplex PCR; TCRdb's copy has only in-frame clones and leaves some out. The sample lists tens of thousands of clones; 75% to 85% were seen once. This sample is drawn from a study of long-term antiretroviral therapy in people with HIV. The CDR3 is 14 residues long. The germline V gene encodes CDR1 SGHVS and CDR2 FQNEAQ. Trimming removed 5 bases at V and 3 bases at J, with 13 bases between. The study, taken as a whole, reports: After ART, diversity increased yet remained lower than transplant donor controls. Controls showed broader CDR3 length ranges than did the HIV repertoires.

Each donor provided at least one pre-ART PBMC sample and at least two post-ART PBMC samples. This clonotype was sampled from a man between 40 and 49 years old with HIV. V usage is TRBV7-8 and J usage is TRBJ1-2; possibly TRBD1 for D (6 bases). The sequencing here drew on unsorted PBMCs, taken 0.3 years after starting antiretroviral therapy. The chain's CDR3 is CASSPREGDYGYTF. The CDR3 DNA is TGTGCCAGCAGCCCGCGGGAGGGGGACTATGGCTACACCTTC.